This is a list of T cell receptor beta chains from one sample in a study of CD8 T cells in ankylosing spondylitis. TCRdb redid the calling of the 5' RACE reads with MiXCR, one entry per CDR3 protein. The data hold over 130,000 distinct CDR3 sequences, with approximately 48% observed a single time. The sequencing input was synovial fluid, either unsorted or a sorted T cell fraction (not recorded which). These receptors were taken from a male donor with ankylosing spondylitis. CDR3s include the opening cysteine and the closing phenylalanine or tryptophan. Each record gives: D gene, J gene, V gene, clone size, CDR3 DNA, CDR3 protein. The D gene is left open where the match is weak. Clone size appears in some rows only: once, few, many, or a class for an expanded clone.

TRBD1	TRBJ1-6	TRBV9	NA	TGTGCCAGCAGCACTTCAGGGGGTTCTAATTCACCCCTCCACTTT	CASSTSGGSNSPLHF
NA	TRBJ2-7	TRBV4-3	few	TGCGCCAGCAGCCCCTATTGGGGGATCCACGAGCAGTACTTC	CASSPYWGIHEQYF
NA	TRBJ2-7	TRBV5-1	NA	TGCGCCAGCAGCGTATCACCGGGACGGATAAGATACGAGCAGTACTTC	CASSVSPGRIRYEQYF
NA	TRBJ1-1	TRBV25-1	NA	TGTGCCAGCAGTGAATCAGGCGGAGGAAGGACTGAAGCTTTCTTT	CASSESGGGRTEAFF
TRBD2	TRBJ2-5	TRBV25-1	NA	TGTGCCAGCAGTGAATGGGGGGGTTGGCACCAAGAGACCCAGTACTTC	CASSEWGGWHQETQYF
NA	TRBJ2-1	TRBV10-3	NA	TGTGCCATCGGTGGTAGCGTACAACCCTTGGGGAAGTTCTTC	CAIGGSVQPLGKFF
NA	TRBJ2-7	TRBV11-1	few	TGTGCCAGCAGCTGGTCCGGGACAAACGAGCAGTACTTC	CASSWSGTNEQYF
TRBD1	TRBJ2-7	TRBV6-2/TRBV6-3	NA	TGTGCCAGCAGTTACCGGACAGGGGGGACCTACGAGCAGTACTTC	CASSYRTGGTYEQYF
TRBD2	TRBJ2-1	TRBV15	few	TGTGCCACCAGCAGAGAGAACGGGAGGGGACAGTTCTTC	CATSRENGRGQFF
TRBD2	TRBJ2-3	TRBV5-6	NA	TGTGCCAGCAGCCCACGTTCAGCGGGAGTGGGAGATACGCAGTATTTT	CASSPRSAGVGDTQYF
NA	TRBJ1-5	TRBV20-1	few	TGCAGTGCTAAGCGCCCTAATAATCAGCCCCAGCATTTT	CSAKRPNNQPQHF
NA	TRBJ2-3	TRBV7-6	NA	TGTGCCAGCAGCCCCAGTCCCGGGTCGGGAGATACGCAGTATTTT	CASSPSPGSGDTQYF
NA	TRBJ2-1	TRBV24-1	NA	TGTGCCACCAGTGACCCCCGTGGGAATGAGCAGTTCTTC	CATSDPRGNEQFF
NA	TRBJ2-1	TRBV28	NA	TGTGCCAGTCAACAGGGACATCCCTACAATGAGCAGTTCTTC	CASQQGHPYNEQFF
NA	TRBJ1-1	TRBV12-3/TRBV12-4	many	TGTGCCAGCAGCTACGGGGAGGCTTTCTTT	CASSYGEAFF
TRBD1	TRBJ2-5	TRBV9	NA	TGTGCCAGCAGCAAAGACAGGGAAGAGACCCAGTACTTC	CASSKDREETQYF
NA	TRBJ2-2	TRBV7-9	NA	TGTGCCAGCAGCGGTAGGGATTCCGCGAACACCGGGGAGCTGTTTTTT	CASSGRDSANTGELFF
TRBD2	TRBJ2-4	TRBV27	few	TGTGCCAGCAGCCCCCGATGGGGGGGAGGCGCCAAAAACATTCAGTACTTC	CASSPRWGGGAKNIQYF
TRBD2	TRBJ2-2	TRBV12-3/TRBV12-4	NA	TGTGCCAGCACCCCTAGCGGGAGCACGGGGGAGCTGTTTTTT	CASTPSGSTGELFF
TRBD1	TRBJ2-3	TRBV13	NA	TGTGCCAGCAGCTCCCGGGACAGGGGGACCACAGATACGCAGTATTTT	CASSSRDRGTTDTQYF
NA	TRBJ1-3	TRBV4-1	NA	TGCGCCAGCAGCCAAGATTGGCCCGTAGATTCTGGAAACACCATATATTTT	CASSQDWPVDSGNTIYF
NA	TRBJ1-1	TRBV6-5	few	TGTGCCAGCAGTTACTCTTGGGCTATCGAAACCTTTACGAACACTGAAGCTTTCTTT	CASSYSWAIETFTNTEAFF